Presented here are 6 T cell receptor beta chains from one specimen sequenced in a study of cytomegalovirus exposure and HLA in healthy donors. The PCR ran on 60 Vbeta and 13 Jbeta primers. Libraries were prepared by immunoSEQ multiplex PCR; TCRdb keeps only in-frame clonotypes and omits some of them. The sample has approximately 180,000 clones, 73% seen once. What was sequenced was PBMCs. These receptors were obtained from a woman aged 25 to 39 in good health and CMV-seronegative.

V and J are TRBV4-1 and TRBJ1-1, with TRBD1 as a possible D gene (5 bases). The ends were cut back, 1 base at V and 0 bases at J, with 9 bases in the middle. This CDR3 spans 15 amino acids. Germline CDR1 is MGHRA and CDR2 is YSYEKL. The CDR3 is CASSQAGGMNTEAFF. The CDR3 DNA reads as TGCGCCAGCAGCCAAGCGGGGGGGATGAACACTGAAGCTTTCTTT.

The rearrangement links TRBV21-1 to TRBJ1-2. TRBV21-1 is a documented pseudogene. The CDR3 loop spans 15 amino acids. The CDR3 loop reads CASSFGVQSYYGYTF. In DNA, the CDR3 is TGTGCCAGCAGCTTCGGGGTCCAGTCCTACTATGGCTACACCTTC.

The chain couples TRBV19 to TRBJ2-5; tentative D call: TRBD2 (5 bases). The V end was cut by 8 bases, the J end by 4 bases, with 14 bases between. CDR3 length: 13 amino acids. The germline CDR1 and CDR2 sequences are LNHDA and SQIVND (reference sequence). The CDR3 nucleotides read TGTGCCAGTTCCATGCGGGCGCGAGAGACCCAGTACTTC. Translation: CASSMRARETQYF.

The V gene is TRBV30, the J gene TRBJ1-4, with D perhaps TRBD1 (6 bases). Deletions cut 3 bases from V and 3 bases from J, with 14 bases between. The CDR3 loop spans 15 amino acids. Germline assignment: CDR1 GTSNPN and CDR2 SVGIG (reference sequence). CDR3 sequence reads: CAWSRGQSSNEKLFF. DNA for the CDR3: TGTGCCTGGAGCCGAGGACAGTCCTCTAATGAAAAACTGTTTTTT.

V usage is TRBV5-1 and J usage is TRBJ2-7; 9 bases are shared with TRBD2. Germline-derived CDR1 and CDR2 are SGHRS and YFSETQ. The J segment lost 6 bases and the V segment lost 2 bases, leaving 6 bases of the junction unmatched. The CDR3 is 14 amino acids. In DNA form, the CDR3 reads TGCGCCAGCAGCTTTAAGGTAGCGGGAGTCGAGCAGTACTTC. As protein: CASSFKVAGVEQYF.

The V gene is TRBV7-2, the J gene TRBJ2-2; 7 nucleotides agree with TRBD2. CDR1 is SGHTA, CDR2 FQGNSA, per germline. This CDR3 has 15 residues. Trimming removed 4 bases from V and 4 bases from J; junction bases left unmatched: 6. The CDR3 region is CASSSLAGATGELFF. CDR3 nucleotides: TGTGCCAGCAGCTCCCTGGCGGGAGCCACCGGGGAGCTGTTTTTT.